These T cell receptor beta chains were read from a single sample in a study of blood T cell repertoires in COVID-19. The protocol was immunoSEQ multiplex PCR, while the TCRdb copy is restricted to in-frame clones and leaves out a portion. The sample carries 70,000 to 80,000 clones, 82% recorded once. Material for sequencing was peripheral blood. These receptors all come from a woman of 80 years or more with acute or convalescent COVID-19. CDR3s include the opening cysteine and the closing phenylalanine or tryptophan. The D gene is left open where the match is weak.

TRBJ2-1,-,TRBV6-4,CASSEWARASYNEQFF,TGTGCCAGCAGTGAGTGGGCGAGAGCTTCCTACAATGAGCAGTTCTTC
TRBJ2-7,TRBD1,TRBV7-9,CASSLALGQGSEQYF,TGTGCCAGCAGCTTAGCGCTAGGACAGGGATCCGAGCAGTACTTC
TRBJ1-6,-,TRBV28,CASSWGPHSPLHF,TGTGCCAGCAGTTGGGGCCCCCATTCACCCCTCCACTTT
TRBJ2-3,TRBD1,TRBV25-1,CASSPGQATDTQYF,TGTGCCAGCAGTCCAGGACAGGCCACAGATACGCAGTATTTT
TRBJ1-5,-,TRBV19,CASSISLGQQQPQHF,TGTGCCAGTAGTATAAGTCTGGGACAACAACAGCCCCAGCATTTT
TRBJ1-5,TRBD1,TRBV2,CASRQGARSNQPQHF,TGTGCCAGCAGACAGGGGGCGCGGAGCAATCAGCCCCAGCATTTT
TRBJ1-4,-,TRBV5-1,CASSLALGLNGEKLFF,TGCGCCAGCAGCTTGGCCCTGGGCCTTAACGGTGAAAAACTGTTTTTT
TRBJ2-7,TRBD2,TRBV7-2,CASSQLAGGLEEQYF,TGTGCCAGCAGCCAACTAGCGGGAGGGCTTGAGGAGCAGTACTTC
TRBJ2-2,TRBD1,TRBV7-2,CASSRSTGGAGELFF,TGTGCCAGCAGCAGATCGACAGGGGGCGCCGGGGAGCTGTTTTTT
TRBJ2-1,-,TRBV6-4,CASRKQGSNEQFF,TGTGCCAGCAGGAAACAGGGTTCAAATGAGCAGTTCTTC
TRBJ1-5,-,TRBV1,CTSSPAGGPPLNQPQHF,TGCACCAGCAGCCCGGCAGGGGGCCCCCCCCTCAATCAGCCCCAGCATTTT
TRBJ2-7,TRBD1,TRBV5-1,CASSLWTGVTYEQYF,TGCGCCAGCAGCCTCTGGACAGGGGTGACCTACGAGCAGTACTTC
TRBJ2-3,-,TRBV3-1/TRBV3-2,CASSQGVGGSTDTQYF,TGTGCCAGCAGCCAAGGCGTGGGCGGGAGCACAGATACGCAGTATTTT